This T cell receptor beta chain was profiled in a study of PD-1 blockade in mismatch repair-deficient tumors. Time point specified: approximately ten-day in vitro stimulation with candidate neoantigen peptide 6. Seven ELISpot-reactive neoantigen peptides each drove an approximately eleven-day in vitro stimulation. Whole-study findings and limits: After pembrolizumab, tumor-resident clones rose rapidly, then generally contracted before radiologic responses.

Some clones are missing from TCRdb's copy, which holds only in-frame ones; the method was immunoSEQ multiplex PCR. Of about 14,000 clones detected, approximately 86% appear once; the ten largest clones hold approximately 4.6%. As regards this clone: The antigen remains unidentified.

J gave up 2 bases and V 2 bases, and 2 bases lay outside the gene matches. CDR1 SEHNR and CDR2 FQNEAQ come from the germline V gene (reference sequence). There are 15 residues in the CDR3. This receptor was identified in an adult with mismatch repair-deficient cancer. Source: cells cultured in vitro, taken from a patient treated with pembrolizumab. The chain couples TRBV7-9 to TRBJ2-1; 8 nucleotides match TRBD2. The CDR3 reads CASSLREGTYNEQFF. The CDR3 bases are TGTGCCAGCAGCTTACGGGAGGGGACCTACAATGAGCAGTTCTTC.